This TCR beta chain derives from a study of PD-L1 blockade in urothelial cancer. About the study: Patients initiated atezolizumab around 2014 at 1,200 mg intravenously every 3 weeks. Samples came from 3 weeks, at the second dose, and 6 weeks into treatment.

Indicated time point: pretreatment peripheral blood. Using immunoSEQ multiplex PCR, the repertoire was profiled, and TCRdb retains in-frame clones only, with some absent. The sample consists of 45,000 to 55,000 clones, 79% of them appearing once. The specimen comprised PBMCs, sampled around atezolizumab (anti-PD-L1) treatment. This clonotype was obtained from a man aged 65 to 79 with urothelial cancer.

The CDR3 region has the DNA TGTGCCAGCAGCTTAGAGGCGGGAGGGCCCTACGAGCAGTACTTC. It yields the protein CASSLEAGGPYEQYF. The chain uses TRBV7-9 and TRBJ2-7; 9 positions agree with TRBD2. J lost 2 bases, V lost 1 base, and 3 bases had no gene match. This CDR3 has 15 residues. Germline CDR1 SEHNR, CDR2 FQNEAQ (reference sequence).